This T cell receptor beta chain was identified in a study of tumor and adjacent non-tumor tissue in lung cancer. Study background: The cohort had around twelve adenocarcinoma, a couple of squamous cell and 1 small cell patients.

The CDR3 is 14 amino acids. Germline lookup yields CDR1 SGHAT and CDR2 FQDESV (reference sequence). The template was RNA from unsorted bulk tissue. This non-tumor lung sample came from over 3 cm beyond the tumor edge. A modified ARM-PCR protocol with three rounds of nested PCR amplified TCRbeta. Each CDR3 protein is one row after TCRdb ran MiXCR on the multiplex PCR reads. The data contain under 80,000 distinct CDR3 sequences, under 80% of them singletons. Comment on this clonotype: One junction end disagrees with the germline gene, perhaps due to a read error.

The V call is TRBV11-1, the J call TRBJ2-2, with a tentative D call TRBD2 (5 bases). This receptor was obtained from a man between 60 and 70 years old with non-small cell lung cancer. Sequencing used distant non-tumor lung tissue. The CDR3: CTSSYTSGTWKLFF. The CDR3 region has the DNA TGTACCAGCAGCTATACTAGTGGCACATGGAAGCTGTTTTTT.